The 3 T cell receptor beta chains reported below all come from one sample, sequenced in a study of shared clonotypes between healthy human individuals. Method: immunoSEQ multiplex PCR; TCRdb's copy keeps in-frame clones and lacks some. Among about 2.4 million clones, 90% to 95% were seen once, and the ten largest hold about 0.34%. The sample taken for sequencing was naive CD4+ T cells from PBMCs. Subset here: CD45RA+ positively selected. The receptor set was obtained from a man between 18 and 35 years old in good health. Some clones in this sample may be carry-over from other donors' samples.

The chain is built from TRBV9 and TRBJ2-5; TRBD1 or TRBD2 may be the D gene (5 bases each). V lost 0 bases to trimming and J lost 5 bases, with 17 bases between them. The CDR3 has 16 residues. Germline V CDR1 and CDR2: SGDLS, YYNGEE. The CDR3 bases are TGTGCCAGCAGCGTAGGGGCAGGGAGAGTGCGCGAGACCCAGTACTTC. Translating it yields CASSVGAGRVRETQYF.

This chain links TRBV5-1 with TRBJ2-7; tentative D call: TRBD2 (6 bases). V lost 1 base and J 2 bases, leaving 13 bases between the germline ends. From germline, CDR1 is SGHRS and CDR2 YFSETQ. The CDR3 loop spans 15 amino acids. CDR3 bases: TGCGCCAGCAGCTTGTTCGGGACTGGCACCTACGAGCAGTACTTC. Translated, it gives CASSLFGTGTYEQYF.

The rearrangement links TRBV29-1 to TRBJ2-1; D call uncertain. Germline assignment: CDR1 SQVTM and CDR2 ANQGSEA. Trimming removed 3 bases from V and 4 bases from J, with 16 bases in between. This CDR3 is 15 amino acids long. CDR3 nucleotides: TGCAGCGTTGATCCCTGGACGGAGAATTACAATGAGCAGTTCTTC. Its translation: CSVDPWTENYNEQFF.